This T cell receptor (beta chain) originates from a study of T-cell memory formation after mild COVID-19. MiXCR, run by TCRdb on the 5' RACE reads, gives a single entry per CDR3 protein. There are around 370,000 distinct CDR3 sequences in the sample; around a fifth occur only once, and about an eighth lies in the top ten. CDR3 length: 12 amino acids. Germline CDR1 SGHRS, CDR2 YFSETQ. V shed 3 bases, J shed 6 bases, and the junction held 2 bases outside the gene matches. The rearrangement uses TRBV5-1 and TRBJ1-2; 7 bases agree with TRBD1. Sequences were obtained from PBMCs or a T cell subset sorted from them (not recorded which). The clonotype originates from an adult woman who had mild COVID-19 (a few samples of this study predate the infection). Cell type and time point are not known. The CDR3 nucleotides read TGCGCCAGCAGCTACCAGGGGGATGGCTACACCTTC. Its translation is CASSYQGDGYTF.